Listed below are T cell receptor beta chains from one sample, sequenced in a study of CD8+ T cells in alopecia areata. Sequencing was performed with immunoSEQ multiplex PCR; in TCRdb, only in-frame clones are kept and a portion is missing. This sample carries more than 150,000 clones, approximately 59% of them seen once, and the ten largest clones take roughly 14%. The input for sequencing was CD4+ T cells sorted from blood, taken at week 0. All receptors derive from a human donor with alopecia areata. Both conserved end residues are part of each CDR3. A D gene is named only where the DNA matches it firmly. Only part of the rows carry a size: once, few, many, or a class if the clone is expanded.

TRBV15	TRBJ2-5	TRBD1	.	CATSRTGGAETQYF	TGTGCCACCAGCAGGACAGGGGGCGCAGAGACCCAGTACTTC
TRBV30	TRBJ2-1	.	.	CAWRYLVNAYNEQFF	TGTGCCTGGAGATATTTGGTTAACGCCTACAATGAGCAGTTCTTC
TRBV29-1	TRBJ2-5	.	.	CSVPAKYQETQYF	TGCAGCGTTCCAGCAAAGTACCAAGAGACCCAGTACTTC
TRBV29-1	TRBJ2-2	.	.	CSARNTGELFF	TGCAGCGCTAGAAACACCGGGGAGCTGTTTTTT
TRBV29-1	TRBJ2-2	TRBD1	.	CSVETTGRADTGELFF	TGCAGCGTTGAGACGACAGGGAGAGCGGACACCGGGGAGCTGTTTTTT
TRBV27	TRBJ1-5	.	.	CASSSGDHSNQPQHF	TGTGCCAGCAGTTCAGGGGACCATAGCAATCAGCCCCAGCATTTT
TRBV9	TRBJ2-7	.	few	CASSANQGYEQYF	TGTGCCAGCAGCGCAAATCAGGGCTACGAGCAGTACTTC
TRBV1	TRBJ1-4	.	.	CTIKGLGYEKLFF	TGCACCATAAAGGGGCTGGGTTATGAAAAACTGTTTTTT
TRBV7-9	TRBJ1-2	.	.	CASSPVAPGYGYTF	TGTGCCAGCAGCCCCGTGGCCCCGGGCTATGGCTACACCTTC
TRBV6-6	TRBJ1-1	.	.	CASRPGTTEAFF	TGTGCCAGCAGGCCCGGGACGACCGAAGCTTTCTTT
TRBV4-1	TRBJ2-7	.	.	CASSQSGRSKQYF	TGCGCCAGCAGCCAATCCGGAAGGTCTAAGCAGTACTTC
TRBV7-9	TRBJ1-5	.	.	CASSLDGNQPQHF	TGTGCCAGCAGCTTGGACGGGAATCAGCCCCAGCATTTT
TRBV10-3	TRBJ2-7	.	.	CATYDGLYEQYF	TGTGCCACTTACGACGGGCTCTACGAGCAGTACTTC
TRBV4-1	TRBJ2-5	.	.	CASSQAGAETQYF	TGCGCCAGCAGCCAAGCCGGGGCCGAGACCCAGTACTTC
TRBV4-2	TRBJ1-5	.	.	CASSQDLARGNQPQHF	TGTGCCAGCAGCCAAGATCTAGCTCGGGGCAATCAGCCCCAGCATTTT
TRBV15	TRBJ2-7	TRBD1	.	CATSGGDRGNEQYF	TGTGCCACCAGCGGGGGGGACAGGGGGAACGAGCAGTACTTC
TRBV30	TRBJ1-2	.	.	CAWRKGQMYGYTF	TGTGCCTGGAGGAAGGGTCAAATGTATGGCTACACCTTC
TRBV27	TRBJ2-5	.	.	CASSFRGETQYF	TGTGCCAGCAGTTTCCGGGGGGAGACCCAGTACTTC
TRBV18	TRBJ1-1	.	.	CASSPNTMGPNTEAFF	TGTGCCAGCTCACCAAACACGATGGGACCCAACACTGAAGCTTTCTTT
TRBV29-1	TRBJ2-2	TRBD1	.	CSVPGQATGTGELFF	TGCAGCGTACCTGGACAGGCAACGGGCACCGGGGAGCTGTTTTTT
TRBV11-3	TRBJ2-5	.	.	CASSFSSPETQYF	TGTGCCAGCAGCTTTTCCTCGCCAGAGACCCAGTACTTC
TRBV11-1	TRBJ2-5	.	.	CASSFPGAETQYF	TGTGCCAGCAGCTTTCCGGGGGCAGAGACCCAGTACTTC
TRBV6-5	TRBJ2-7	.	.	CASTEGLGATYEQYF	TGTGCCAGCACCGAGGGGTTGGGGGCGACCTACGAGCAGTACTTC
TRBV5-1	TRBJ2-1	.	.	CASSLSDGTFYNEQFF	TGCGCCAGCAGCTTATCTGACGGGACATTCTACAATGAGCAGTTCTTC
TRBV5-1	TRBJ1-1	.	.	CASRKGDTNTEAFF	TGCGCCAGCAGGAAGGGGGATACTAACACTGAAGCTTTCTTT
TRBV5-1	TRBJ2-3	TRBD2	.	CASSAGLAAGPDTQYF	TGCGCCAGCAGCGCGGGACTAGCTGCAGGTCCTGATACGCAGTATTTT
TRBV5-1	TRBJ2-7	TRBD1	few	CASSLRQRGTGYEQYF	TGCGCCAGCAGCTTGCGACAACGAGGGACAGGGTACGAGCAGTACTTC
TRBV2	TRBJ2-3	.	.	CASTSAPDTQYF	TGTGCCAGCACTTCGGCCCCAGATACGCAGTATTTT
TRBV9	TRBJ2-3	TRBD2	few	CASSVTRSYGAGRADTQYF	TGTGCCAGCAGCGTAACCCGATCCTACGGAGCGGGGAGGGCAGATACGCAGTATTTT
TRBV30	TRBJ1-1	.	.	CAWSGGLATEAFF	TGTGCCTGGAGTGGGGGGTTGGCCACTGAAGCTTTCTTT
TRBV20-1	TRBJ2-5	.	few	CSAWDGETQYF	TGCAGTGCTTGGGATGGGGAGACCCAGTACTTC
TRBV11-3	TRBJ1-1	TRBD1	few	CASSSRRQGYEAFF	TGTGCCAGCAGCTCCCGAAGACAGGGATATGAAGCTTTCTTT
TRBV30	TRBJ1-2	.	.	CAWTIPDRSYGYTF	TGTGCCTGGACTATTCCGGACAGATCGTATGGCTACACCTTC
TRBV29-1	TRBJ2-3	.	.	CSVMFPHSRSGSTQYF	TGCAGCGTTATGTTTCCCCACAGCCGTTCGGGAAGTACGCAGTATTTT
TRBV30	TRBJ1-5	.	.	CAWSGGSLGASNQPQHF	TGTGCCTGGAGTGGGGGGTCCTTAGGGGCCAGCAATCAGCCCCAGCATTTT
TRBV7-9	TRBJ2-7	TRBD2	.	CASSPLSGGAYEQYF	TGTGCCAGCAGCCCCTTAAGCGGGGGGGCCTACGAGCAGTACTTC
TRBV7-9	TRBJ1-2	TRBD1	.	CASSIDRGWSPPYGYTF	TGTGCCAGCAGCATAGACAGGGGCTGGTCGCCTCCCTATGGCTACACCTTC
TRBV9	TRBJ1-1	.	.	CASSVAVRDEAFF	TGTGCCAGCAGCGTAGCCGTAAGAGATGAAGCTTTCTTT
TRBV4-1	TRBJ2-1	.	few	CASSQPQTRTEFNEQFF	TGCGCCAGCAGCCAACCCCAAACCCGGACCGAATTCAATGAGCAGTTCTTC
TRBV29-1	TRBJ2-1	TRBD2	.	CSVGTGGGAGNEQFF	TGCAGCGTTGGCACAGGCGGGGGGGCCGGGAATGAGCAGTTCTTC
TRBV4-2	TRBJ2-7	.	.	CASSQDSHEQYF	TGTGCCAGCAGCCAAGATAGCCACGAGCAGTACTTC
TRBV30	TRBJ1-6	.	.	CAWSVLAGNSPLHF	TGTGCCTGGAGTGTACTGGCAGGGAATTCACCCCTCCACTTT
TRBV29-1	TRBJ2-7	TRBD1	.	CSGADRDSVGRYYEQYF	TGCAGCGGAGCTGACCGGGACAGTGTTGGCCGGTATTATGAGCAGTACTTC
TRBV7-9	TRBJ1-2	.	.	CASSSQRTEDGYTF	TGTGCCAGCAGCTCCCAAAGGACAGAGGATGGCTACACCTTC
TRBV7-9	TRBJ2-2	.	few	CASRPQYSGPGELFF	TGTGCCAGCAGACCACAGTACTCGGGCCCCGGGGAGCTGTTTTTT
TRBV7-9	TRBJ1-6	.	few	CASGTRVGSPLHF	TGTGCCAGCGGGACACGGGTCGGTTCACCCCTCCACTTT
TRBV25-1	TRBJ2-7	.	.	CASSVSYEQYF	TGTGCCAGCAGTGTTTCCTACGAGCAGTACTTC
TRBV11-2	TRBJ2-3	TRBD1	.	CASSLDPPGTVPTDTQYF	TGTGCCAGCAGCTTAGACCCCCCCGGGACAGTGCCCACAGATACGCAGTATTTT
TRBV27	TRBJ2-1	TRBD2	.	CASSQGTSEYNEQFF	TGTGCCAGCAGTCAGGGGACTAGCGAGTACAATGAGCAGTTCTTC
TRBV2	TRBJ2-5	TRBD2	few	CAISGAETQYF	TGTGCCATCAGCGGGGCGGAGACCCAGTACTTC
TRBV19	TRBJ1-2	.	.	CASSIMFDRYYGYTF	TGTGCCAGTAGTATAATGTTCGACAGGTACTATGGCTACACCTTC
TRBV14	TRBJ2-5	.	.	CASSQERQTQYF	TGTGCCAGCAGCCAAGAAAGGCAGACCCAGTACTTC